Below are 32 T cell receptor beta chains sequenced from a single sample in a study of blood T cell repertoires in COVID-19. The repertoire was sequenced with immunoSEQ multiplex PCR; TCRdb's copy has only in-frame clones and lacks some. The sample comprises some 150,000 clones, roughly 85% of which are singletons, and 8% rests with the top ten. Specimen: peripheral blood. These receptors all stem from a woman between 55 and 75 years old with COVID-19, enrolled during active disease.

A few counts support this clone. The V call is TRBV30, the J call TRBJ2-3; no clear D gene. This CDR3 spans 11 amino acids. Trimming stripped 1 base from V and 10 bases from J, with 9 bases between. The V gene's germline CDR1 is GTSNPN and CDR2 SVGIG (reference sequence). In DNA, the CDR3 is TGTGCCTGGAGTGGTCGAGGTGCGCAGTATTTT. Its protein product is CAWSGRGAQYF.

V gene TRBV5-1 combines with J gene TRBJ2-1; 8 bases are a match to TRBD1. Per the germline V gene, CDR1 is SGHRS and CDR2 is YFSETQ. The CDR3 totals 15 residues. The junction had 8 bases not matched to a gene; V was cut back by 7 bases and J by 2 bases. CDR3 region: CASAYRGAPYNEQFF. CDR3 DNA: TGCGCCAGCGCTTACAGGGGGGCCCCCTACAATGAGCAGTTCTTC.

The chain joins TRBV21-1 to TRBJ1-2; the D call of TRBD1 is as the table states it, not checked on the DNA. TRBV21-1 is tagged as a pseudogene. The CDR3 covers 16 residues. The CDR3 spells CASSPLGQGLLYGYTF. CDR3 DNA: TGTGCCAGCAGCCCGCTGGGACAGGGTCTTCTCTATGGCTACACCTTC.

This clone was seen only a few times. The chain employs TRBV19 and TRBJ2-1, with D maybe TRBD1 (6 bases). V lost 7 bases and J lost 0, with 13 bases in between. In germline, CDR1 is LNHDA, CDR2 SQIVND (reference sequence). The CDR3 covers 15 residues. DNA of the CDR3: TGTGCCAGTAAGGACAGACGAAGCTCCTACAATGAGCAGTTCTTC. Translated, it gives CASKDRRSSYNEQFF.

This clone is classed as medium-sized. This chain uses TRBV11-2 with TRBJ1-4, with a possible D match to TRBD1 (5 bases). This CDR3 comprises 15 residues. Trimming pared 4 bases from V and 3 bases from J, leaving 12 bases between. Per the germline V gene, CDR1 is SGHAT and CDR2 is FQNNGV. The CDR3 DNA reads TGTGCCAGCAGCTCCTTGACAGCCCCTAATGAAAAACTGTTTTTT. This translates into CASSSLTAPNEKLFF.

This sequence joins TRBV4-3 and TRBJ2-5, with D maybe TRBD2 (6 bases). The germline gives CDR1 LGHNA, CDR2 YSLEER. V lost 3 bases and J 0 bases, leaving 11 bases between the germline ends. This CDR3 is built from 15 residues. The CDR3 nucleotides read TGCGCCAGCAGCCATGTGACGGGGGACCAAGAGACCCAGTACTTC. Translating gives CASSHVTGDQETQYF.

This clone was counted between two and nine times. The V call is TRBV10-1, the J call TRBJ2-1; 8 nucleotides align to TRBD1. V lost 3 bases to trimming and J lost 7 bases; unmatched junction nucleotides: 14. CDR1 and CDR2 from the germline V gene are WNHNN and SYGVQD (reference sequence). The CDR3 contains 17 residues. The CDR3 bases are TGCGCCAGCAGTGACCCGGGGTCCAGGACAGGGAAGAATGAGCAGTTCTTC. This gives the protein CASSDPGSRTGKNEQFF.

CDR3 loop: CASSESGTGVGYGYTF. The CDR3, as DNA: TGTGCCAGCAGTGAATCGGGGACAGGGGTGGGCTATGGCTACACCTTC. The V call is TRBV25-1, the J call TRBJ1-2, with TRBD1 matching 10 bases. Germline V gene sequence: CDR1 MGHDK, CDR2 SYGVNS. This CDR3 contains 16 residues. J was trimmed by 4 bases and V by 1 base; bases with no gene match: 6.

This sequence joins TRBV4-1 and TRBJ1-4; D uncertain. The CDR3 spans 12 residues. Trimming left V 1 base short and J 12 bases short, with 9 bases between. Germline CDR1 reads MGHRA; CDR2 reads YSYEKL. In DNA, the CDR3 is TGCGCCAGCAGCCAAGTAGTCTCGGAACTGTTTTTT. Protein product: CASSQVVSELFF.

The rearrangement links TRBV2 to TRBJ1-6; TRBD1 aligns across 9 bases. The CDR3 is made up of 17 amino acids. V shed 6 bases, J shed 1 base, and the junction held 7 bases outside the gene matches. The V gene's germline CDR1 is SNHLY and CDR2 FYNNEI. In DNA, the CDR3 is TGTGCCAGCAGACTCGGGACAGGGCGATCCTATAATTCACCCCTCCACTTT. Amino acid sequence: CASRLGTGRSYNSPLHF.

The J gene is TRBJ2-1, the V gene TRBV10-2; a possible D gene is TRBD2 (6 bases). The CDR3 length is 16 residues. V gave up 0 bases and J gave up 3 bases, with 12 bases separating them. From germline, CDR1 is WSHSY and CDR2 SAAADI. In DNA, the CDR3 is TGCGCCAGCAGTGAGTCGTCGTGGGGGGACTACAATGAGCAGTTCTTC. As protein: CASSESSWGDYNEQFF.

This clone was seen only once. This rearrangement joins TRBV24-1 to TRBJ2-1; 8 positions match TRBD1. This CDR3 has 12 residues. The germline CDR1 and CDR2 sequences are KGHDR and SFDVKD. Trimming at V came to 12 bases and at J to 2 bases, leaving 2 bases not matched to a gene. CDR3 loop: CAAGQAYNEQFF. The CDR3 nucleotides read TGTGCCGCGGGACAGGCCTACAATGAGCAGTTCTTC.

The CDR3 DNA follows: TGTGCCAGTCACCTGAGTCAAGGGGGCTTAGAAGAGACCCAGTACTTC. This gives the protein CASHLSQGGLEETQYF. The rearrangement uses TRBV18 and TRBJ2-5, with TRBD1 matching over 7 bases. CDR3 length equals 16 residues. CDR1 and CDR2 from the germline V gene are KGHSH and LQKENI. With 9 bases clipped from V and 3 bases from J, the junction kept 16 bases outside the gene matches. The whole variable domain, filled in from reference TRBV18 and TRBJ2-5, reads NAGVMQNPRHLVRRRGQEARLRCSPMKGHSHVYWYRQLPEEGLKFMVYLQKENIIDESGMPKERFSAEFPKEGPSILRIQQVVRGDSAAYFCASHLSQGGLEETQYFGPGTRLLVL.

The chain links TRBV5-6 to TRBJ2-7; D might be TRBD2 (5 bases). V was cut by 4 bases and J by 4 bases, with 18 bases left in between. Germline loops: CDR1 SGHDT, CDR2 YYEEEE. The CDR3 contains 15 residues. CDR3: CASSKNGYREYEQYF. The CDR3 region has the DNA TGTGCCAGCAGCAAGAACGGGTATCGGGAATACGAGCAGTACTTC.

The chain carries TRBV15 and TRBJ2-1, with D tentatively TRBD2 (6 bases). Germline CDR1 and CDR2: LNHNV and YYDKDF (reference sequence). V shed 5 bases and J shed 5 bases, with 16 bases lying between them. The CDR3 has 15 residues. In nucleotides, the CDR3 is TGTGCCACCAGCCTCCGGGACTCCGTCCACAATGAGCAGTTCTTC. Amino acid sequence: CATSLRDSVHNEQFF.

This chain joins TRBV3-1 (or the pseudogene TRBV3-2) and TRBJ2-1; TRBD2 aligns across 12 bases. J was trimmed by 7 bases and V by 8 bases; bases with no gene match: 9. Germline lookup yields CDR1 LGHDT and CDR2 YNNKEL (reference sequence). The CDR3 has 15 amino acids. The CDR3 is CASAASGGAGNEQFF. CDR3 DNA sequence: TGTGCCAGCGCGGCTAGCGGGGGGGCGGGGAATGAGCAGTTCTTC.

The CDR3 region is CASSQQGSNQPQHF. The CDR3 DNA reads TGTGCCAGCAGCCAACAGGGGAGCAATCAGCCCCAGCATTTT. The chain uses TRBV11-2 and TRBJ1-5; 7 nucleotides agree with TRBD1. J was trimmed by 1 base and V by 5 bases; bases with no gene match: 2. The CDR3 runs to 14 residues. The germline CDR1 and CDR2 sequences are SGHAT and FQNNGV.

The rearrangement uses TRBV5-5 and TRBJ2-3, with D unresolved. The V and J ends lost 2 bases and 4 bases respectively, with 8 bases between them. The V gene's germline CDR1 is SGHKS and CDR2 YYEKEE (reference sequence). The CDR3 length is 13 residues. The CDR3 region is CASSFGPPDTQYF. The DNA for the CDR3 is TGTGCCAGCAGCTTTGGGCCACCAGATACGCAGTATTTT.

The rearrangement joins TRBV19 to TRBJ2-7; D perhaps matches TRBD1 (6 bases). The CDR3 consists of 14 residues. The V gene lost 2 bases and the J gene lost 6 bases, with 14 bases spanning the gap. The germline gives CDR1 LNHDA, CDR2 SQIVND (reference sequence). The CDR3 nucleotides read TGTGCCAGTAGTATAAAGACAGGCAGCCGCGAGCAGTACTTC. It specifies CASSIKTGSREQYF.

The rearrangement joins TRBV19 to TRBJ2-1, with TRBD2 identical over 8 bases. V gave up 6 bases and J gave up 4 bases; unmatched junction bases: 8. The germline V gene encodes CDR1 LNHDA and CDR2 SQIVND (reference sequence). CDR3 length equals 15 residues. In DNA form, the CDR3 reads TGTGCCAGTAGCTTAGAACTAGCGGAGTACAATGAGCAGTTCTTC. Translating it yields CASSLELAEYNEQFF. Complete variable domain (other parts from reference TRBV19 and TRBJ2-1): DGGITQSPKYLFRKEGQNVTLSCEQNLNHDAMYWYRQDPGQGLRLIYYSQIVNDFQKGDIAEGYSVSREKKESFPLTVTSAQKNPTAFYLCASSLELAEYNEQFFGPGTRLTVL.

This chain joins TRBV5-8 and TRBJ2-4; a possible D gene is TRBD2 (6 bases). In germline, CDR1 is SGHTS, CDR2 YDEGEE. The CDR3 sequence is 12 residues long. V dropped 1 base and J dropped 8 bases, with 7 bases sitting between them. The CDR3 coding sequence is TGTGCCAGCAGCTTGTGGGGGGACATTCAGTACTTC. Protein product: CASSLWGDIQYF.

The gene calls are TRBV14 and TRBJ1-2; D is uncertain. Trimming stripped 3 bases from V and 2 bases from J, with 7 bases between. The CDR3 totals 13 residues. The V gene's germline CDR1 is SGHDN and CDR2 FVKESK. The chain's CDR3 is CASSQGQNYGYTF. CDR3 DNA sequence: TGTGCCAGCAGCCAGGGCCAGAACTATGGCTACACCTTC.

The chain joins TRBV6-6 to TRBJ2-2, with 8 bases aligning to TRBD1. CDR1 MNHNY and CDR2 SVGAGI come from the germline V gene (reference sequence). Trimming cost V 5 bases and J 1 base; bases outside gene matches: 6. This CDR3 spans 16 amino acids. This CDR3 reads CASSTSDRGNTGELFF. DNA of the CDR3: TGTGCCAGCAGTACCTCAGACAGGGGGAACACCGGGGAGCTGTTTTTT.

This CDR3 reads CASSQDSVGTSYEQYF. The DNA of the CDR3 is TGCGCCAGCAGCCAAGATAGCGTAGGTACCTCCTACGAGCAGTACTTC. The V call is TRBV4-1, the J call TRBJ2-7; the D gene is possibly TRBD2 (5 bases). CDR3 length equals 16 residues. Germline CDR1 MGHRA, CDR2 YSYEKL. Trimming left V 0 bases short and J 0 bases short, with 12 bases between.

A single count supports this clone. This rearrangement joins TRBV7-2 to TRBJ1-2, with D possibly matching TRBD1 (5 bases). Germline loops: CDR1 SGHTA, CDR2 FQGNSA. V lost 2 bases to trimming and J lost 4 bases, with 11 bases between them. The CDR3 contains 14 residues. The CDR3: CASSLMAGLYGYTF. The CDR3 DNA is TGTGCCAGCAGCTTAATGGCGGGGCTCTATGGCTACACCTTC.

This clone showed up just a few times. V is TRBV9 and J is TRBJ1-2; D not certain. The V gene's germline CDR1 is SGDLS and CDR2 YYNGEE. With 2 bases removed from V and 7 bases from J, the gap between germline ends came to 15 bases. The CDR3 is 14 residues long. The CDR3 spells CASSVEGEGPGYTF. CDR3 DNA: TGTGCCAGCAGCGTTGAGGGAGAAGGGCCTGGCTACACCTTC.

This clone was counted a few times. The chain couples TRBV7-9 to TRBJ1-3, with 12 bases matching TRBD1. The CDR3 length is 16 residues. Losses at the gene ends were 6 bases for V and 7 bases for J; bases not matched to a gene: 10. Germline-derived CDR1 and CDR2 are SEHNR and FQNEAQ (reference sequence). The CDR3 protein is CASSSQPGQGANTIYF. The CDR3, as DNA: TGTGCCAGCAGTTCTCAGCCGGGACAGGGGGCTAACACCATATATTTT.

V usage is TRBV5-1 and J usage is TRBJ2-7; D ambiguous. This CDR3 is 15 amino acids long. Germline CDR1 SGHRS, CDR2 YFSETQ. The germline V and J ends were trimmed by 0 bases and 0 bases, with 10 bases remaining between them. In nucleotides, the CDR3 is TGCGCCAGCAGCTTGGGACATACGAGCTCCTACGAGCAGTACTTC. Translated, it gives CASSLGHTSSYEQYF.

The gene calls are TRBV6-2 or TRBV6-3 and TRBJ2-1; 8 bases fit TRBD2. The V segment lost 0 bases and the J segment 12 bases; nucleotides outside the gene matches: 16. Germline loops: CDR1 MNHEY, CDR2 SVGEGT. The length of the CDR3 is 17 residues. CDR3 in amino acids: CASSYSPIAGRQDTQFF. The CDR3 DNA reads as TGTGCCAGCAGTTACTCTCCTATAGCGGGGAGACAAGATACGCAGTTCTTC.

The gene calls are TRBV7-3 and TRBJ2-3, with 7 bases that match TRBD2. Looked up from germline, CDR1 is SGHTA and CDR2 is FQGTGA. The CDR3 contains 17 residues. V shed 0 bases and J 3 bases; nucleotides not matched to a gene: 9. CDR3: CASSLTGGAGVTDTQYF. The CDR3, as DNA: TGTGCCAGCAGCTTAACGGGAGGGGCTGGGGTAACAGATACGCAGTATTTT.

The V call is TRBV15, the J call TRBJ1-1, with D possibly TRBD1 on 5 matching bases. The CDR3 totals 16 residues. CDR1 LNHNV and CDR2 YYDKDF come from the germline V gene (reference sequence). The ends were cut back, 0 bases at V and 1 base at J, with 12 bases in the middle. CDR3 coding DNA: TGTGCCACCAGCAGAGAAGGGGTAGAAGGGAACACTGAAGCTTTCTTT. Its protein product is CATSREGVEGNTEAFF.

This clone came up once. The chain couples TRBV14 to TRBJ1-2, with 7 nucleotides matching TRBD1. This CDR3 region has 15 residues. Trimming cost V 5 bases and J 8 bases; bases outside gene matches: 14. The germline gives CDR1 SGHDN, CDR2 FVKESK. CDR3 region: CASSKRQGPSHGYTF. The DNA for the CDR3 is TGTGCCAGCAGCAAACGACAGGGCCCTTCCCACGGCTACACCTTC.